This TCR beta chain emerged from a study of identical twins. Study-wide findings and caveats: Among monozygotic twins, out-of-frame TCR alpha sharing exceeded what models predicted.

TCRdb redid the calling of the 5' RACE reads with MiXCR, one entry per CDR3 protein. The table includes roughly 230,000 distinct CDR3 sequences, about 9% detected once. Donors were all healthy Caucasians. The germline V and J ends were trimmed by 4 bases and 6 bases, with 9 bases remaining between them. Germline CDR1 is SEHNR and CDR2 is FQNEAQ (reference sequence). The CDR3 is made up of 13 amino acids. Of note for this clonotype: The antigen is not known.

The sample was also reused in another study, on yellow fever vaccine responses in identical twins.

This TCR derives from a woman between 18 and 30 years old in good health. The sequenced material came from CD8+ T cells sorted from blood. This chain uses TRBV7-9 with TRBJ1-4; D ambiguous. The CDR3 sequence is CASSWAPDEKLFF. The DNA for the CDR3 is TGTGCCAGCAGCTGGGCCCCGGATGAAAAACTGTTTTTT.